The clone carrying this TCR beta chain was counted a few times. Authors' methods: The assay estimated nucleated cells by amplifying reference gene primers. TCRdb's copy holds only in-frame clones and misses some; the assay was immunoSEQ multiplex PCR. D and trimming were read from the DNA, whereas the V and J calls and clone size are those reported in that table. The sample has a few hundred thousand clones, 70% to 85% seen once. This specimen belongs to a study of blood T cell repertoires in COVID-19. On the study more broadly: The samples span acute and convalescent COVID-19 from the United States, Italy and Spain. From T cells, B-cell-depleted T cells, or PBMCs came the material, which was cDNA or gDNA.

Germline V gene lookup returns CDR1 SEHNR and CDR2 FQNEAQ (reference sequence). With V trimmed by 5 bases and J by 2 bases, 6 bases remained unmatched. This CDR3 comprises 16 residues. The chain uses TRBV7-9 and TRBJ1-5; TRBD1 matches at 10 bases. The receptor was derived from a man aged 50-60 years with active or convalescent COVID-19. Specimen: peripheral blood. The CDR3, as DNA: TGTGCCAGCAGCACGGACAGGGGGGTGGGCAATCAGCCCCAGCATTTT. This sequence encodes CASSTDRGVGNQPQHF.